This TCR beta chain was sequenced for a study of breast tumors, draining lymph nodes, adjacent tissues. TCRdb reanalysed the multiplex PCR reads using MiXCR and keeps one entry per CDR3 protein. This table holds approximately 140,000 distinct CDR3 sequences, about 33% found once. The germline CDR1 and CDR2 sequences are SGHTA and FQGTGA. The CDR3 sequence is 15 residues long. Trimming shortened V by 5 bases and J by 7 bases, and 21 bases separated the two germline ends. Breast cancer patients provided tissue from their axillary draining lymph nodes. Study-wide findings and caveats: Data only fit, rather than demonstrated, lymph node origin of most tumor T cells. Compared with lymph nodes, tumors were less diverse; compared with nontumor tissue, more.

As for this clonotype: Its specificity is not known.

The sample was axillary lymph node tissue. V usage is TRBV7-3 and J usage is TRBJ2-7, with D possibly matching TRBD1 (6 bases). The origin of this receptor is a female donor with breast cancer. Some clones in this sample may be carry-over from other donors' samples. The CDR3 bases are TGTGCCAGCAGCCCCAGTGGGACACGAAATAATGAGCAGTACGTC. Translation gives CASSPSGTRNNEQYV.